One and the same sample provided the 32 T cell receptor beta chains below, sequenced in a study of T cell responses to AZD1222 COVID-19 vaccine. Sequenced by immunoSEQ multiplex PCR; TCRdb stores in-frame clones only, minus some. The sample shows approximately 130,000 clones, around 84% of them seen only once. Material: peripheral blood, obtained 28 days after the second AZD1222 dose. The source is an adult who received the AZD1222 COVID-19 vaccine.

This chain connects TRBV20-1 to TRBJ2-7; D unclear. The CDR3 totals 11 residues. Looked up from germline, CDR1 is DFQATT and CDR2 is SNEGSKA (reference sequence). In DNA form, the CDR3 reads TGCAGCCCCCAGAACTCCTACGAGCAGTACTTC. This encodes CSPQNSYEQYF.

The chain links TRBV13 to TRBJ2-7; a weak D match, TRBD2 (6 bases). This CDR3 comprises 16 residues. The germline V and J ends were trimmed by 2 bases and 4 bases, with 18 bases remaining between them. CDR1 and CDR2 from the germline V gene are PRHDT and FYEKMQ (reference sequence). CDR3 sequence reads: CASSLRYSGVRYEQYF. CDR3 nucleotides: TGTGCCAGCAGCTTAAGGTATTCGGGGGTTAGGTACGAGCAGTACTTC.

The V and J genes are TRBV6-5 and TRBJ1-1, with D perhaps matching TRBD1 (5 bases). Looked up from germline, CDR1 is MNHEY and CDR2 is SVGAGI. The germline V and J ends were trimmed by 7 bases and 1 base, with 10 bases remaining between them. CDR3 size: 13 residues. The DNA of the CDR3 is TGTGCCAGCACCCGAAGGGGGAACACTGAAGCTTTCTTT. Protein product: CASTRRGNTEAFF.

The chain has TRBV10-2 and TRBJ2-2; tentatively, D is TRBD1 (5 bases). Germline V gene sequence: CDR1 WSHSY, CDR2 SAAADI. V gave up 8 bases and J gave up 5 bases, with 18 bases separating them. This CDR3 has 15 residues. The CDR3 coding sequence is TGCGCCAGCGGGGCTTCGCTAGTAGGGACCGGGGAGCTGTTTTTT. It codes for CASGASLVGTGELFF.

This chain uses TRBV28 with TRBJ1-5; no definite D call. The CDR3 is made up of 16 amino acids. V was cut by 7 bases and J by 0 bases, with 16 bases left in between. CDR1 and CDR2 from the germline V gene are MDHEN and SYDVKM. The CDR3 region has the DNA TGTGCCAGCAAACTAGGGCAGGCCTATAGCAATCAGCCCCAGCATTTT. Its translation is CASKLGQAYSNQPQHF.

V is TRBV10-3 and J is TRBJ2-3, with 10 bases matching TRBD1. The CDR3 totals 15 residues. Trimming cost V 2 bases and J 4 bases; bases outside gene matches: 3. Germline loops: CDR1 ENHRY, CDR2 SYGVKD. CDR3 loop: CAISERQGAPDTQYF. As DNA, the CDR3 is TGTGCCATCAGTGAGCGACAGGGGGCCCCAGATACGCAGTATTTT.

V usage is TRBV5-6 and J usage is TRBJ1-5; 10 positions agree with TRBD1. With 3 bases clipped from V and 7 bases from J, the junction kept 7 bases outside the gene matches. The CDR3 has 15 residues. In germline, CDR1 is SGHDT, CDR2 YYEEEE. The CDR3 protein is CASSYDRGRGQPQHF. The CDR3 bases are TGTGCCAGCAGCTACGACAGGGGGCGAGGACAGCCCCAGCATTTT.

The chain employs TRBV15 and TRBJ2-2, with 11 bases identical to TRBD2. Germline V gene data show CDR1 as LNHNV and CDR2 as YYDKDF (reference sequence). The CDR3 covers 17 residues. The trim removed 5 bases at V and 4 bases at J, leaving 9 bases unmatched. As DNA, the CDR3 is TGTGCCACCAGCTTCCGACTAGCGGGGACCCGCACCGGGGAGCTGTTTTTT. Protein product: CATSFRLAGTRTGELFF. Based on the CDR3 plus reference TRBV15 and TRBJ2-2, the full variable domain is DAMVIQNPRYQVTQFGKPVTLSCSQTLNHNVMYWYQQKSSQAPKLLFHYYDKDFNNEADTPDNFQSRRPNTSFCFLDIRSPGLGDTAMYLCATSFRLAGTRTGELFFGEGSRLTVL.

This clone was detected only a few times. The CDR3 bases are TGTGCCAGCTCACCAATCGGAGGAAAAGGGGACGCTTTCTTT. Its protein is CASSPIGGKGDAFF. The V call is TRBV18, the J call TRBJ1-1; D perhaps matches TRBD1 (5 bases). There are 14 residues in the CDR3. V was clipped by 2 bases and J by 11 bases, with 18 bases between them. The V gene's germline CDR1 is KGHSH and CDR2 LQKENI.

The J gene is TRBJ1-1, the V gene TRBV3-1 (or the pseudogene TRBV3-2), with D perhaps matching TRBD1 (5 bases). Trimming took 3 bases from V and 0 from J, leaving 17 bases between them. Germline-derived CDR1 and CDR2 are LGHDT and YNNKEL (reference sequence). CDR3 length: 17 amino acids. CDR3 coding DNA: TGTGCCAGCAGCCAGGGTTCGCAGGGCGGGTTGAACACTGAAGCTTTCTTT. Protein sequence: CASSQGSQGGLNTEAFF.

CDR3 nucleotide sequence: TGTGCCAGCAGTTTGACAGATGAGGTGCTTAATGAAAAACTGTTTTTT. Its protein product is CASSLTDEVLNEKLFF. This chain links TRBV6-5 with TRBJ1-4, with a weak D call TRBD1 (5 bases). The CDR3 totals 16 residues. V lost 4 bases and J lost 4, with 16 bases in between. The germline V gene has CDR1 MNHEY and CDR2 SVGAGI.

The rearrangement links TRBV12-3 or TRBV12-4 to TRBJ1-1; D not certain. The CDR3 contains 13 residues. Trimming cost V 7 bases and J 0 bases, with 9 bases left between them. This CDR3 reads CASTWEVNTEAFF. The CDR3 DNA follows: TGTGCCAGCACCTGGGAAGTGAACACTGAAGCTTTCTTT.

This sequence joins TRBV23-1 and TRBJ2-2; 7 nucleotides align to TRBD1. Being an ORF, TRBV23-1 has a function that is uncertain. This CDR3 region has 18 residues. V lost 4 bases to trimming and J lost 0 bases; unmatched junction nucleotides: 11. The CDR3 nucleotides read TGCGCCAGCAGTCCAGGACAGGAGCAACCCTCGAACACCGGGGAGCTGTTTTTT. Translation: CASSPGQEQPSNTGELFF.

This chain uses TRBV28 with TRBJ2-5, with D hard to call. Trimming left V 3 bases short and J 5 bases short, with 16 bases between. Germline V CDR1 and CDR2: MDHEN, SYDVKM. This CDR3 comprises 15 residues. In DNA, the CDR3 is TGTGCCAGCAGTTTCCTCCCCCGAGGACGGGAGACCCAGTACTTC. This translates into CASSFLPRGRETQYF.

The chain is built from TRBV19 and TRBJ1-5; D ambiguous. There are 12 residues in the CDR3. Germline CDR1 and CDR2: LNHDA and SQIVND (reference sequence). The V gene lost 9 bases and the J gene lost 4 bases, with 10 bases spanning the gap. The CDR3 loop reads CASRTKNQPQHF. CDR3 DNA: TGTGCCAGCCGCACAAAAAATCAGCCCCAGCATTTT.

The chain carries TRBV19 and TRBJ2-2, with D possibly called TRBD1 or TRBD2 (6 bases each). Trimming took 6 bases from V and 4 from J, leaving 12 bases between them. Germline V gene lookup returns CDR1 LNHDA and CDR2 SQIVND (reference sequence). This CDR3 spans 14 amino acids. As DNA, the CDR3 is TGTGCCAGTAGGCGGGACACTCGCACCGGGGAGCTGTTTTTT. It yields the protein CASRRDTRTGELFF. The full variable domain, with the rest looked up from reference TRBV19 and TRBJ2-2, is DGGITQSPKYLFRKEGQNVTLSCEQNLNHDAMYWYRQDPGQGLRLIYYSQIVNDFQKGDIAEGYSVSREKKESFPLTVTSAQKNPTAFYLCASRRDTRTGELFFGEGSRLTVL.

The count of this clone is one. The V and J genes are TRBV7-2 and TRBJ2-7, with TRBD2 as a possible D gene (5 bases). The CDR3 is 14 amino acids. CDR1 is SGHTA and CDR2 is FQGNSA in the germline V gene. Trimming took 4 bases from V and 0 from J, leaving 10 bases between them. CDR3 sequence reads: CASSSTRDSYEQYF. The CDR3 region has the DNA TGTGCCAGCAGCTCAACGAGGGACTCCTACGAGCAGTACTTC.

The rearrangement uses TRBV7-8 and TRBJ1-3, with D unresolved. This CDR3 is 15 amino acids long. With 1 base removed from V and 2 bases from J, the gap between germline ends came to 9 bases. Per germline, CDR1 SGHVS and CDR2 FQNEAQ. CDR3 protein: CASSLGGNTGNTIYF. DNA of the CDR3: TGTGCCAGCAGCTTAGGAGGCAATACTGGAAACACCATATATTTT.

The rearrangement uses TRBV6-5 and TRBJ1-1; TRBD1 is a possible D gene (5 bases). The V and J ends lost 6 bases and 10 bases respectively, with 18 bases between them. Germline V gene sequence: CDR1 MNHEY, CDR2 SVGAGI. The CDR3 covers 13 residues. In DNA form, the CDR3 reads TGTGCCAGCAGACCTGGGGGAGGGGATGTAGCTTTCTTT. Encoded protein: CASRPGGGDVAFF.

The CDR3 loop reads CASSIIGTGPDTQYF. The CDR3 nucleotides are TGTGCCAGCAGCATCATAGGGACAGGGCCAGATACGCAGTATTTT. The chain uses TRBV13 and TRBJ2-3; 9 nucleotides align to TRBD1. J lost 4 bases, V lost 5 bases, and 7 bases had no gene match. The CDR3 is 15 amino acids. CDR1 is PRHDT and CDR2 is FYEKMQ in the germline V gene (reference sequence).

The V call is TRBV7-3, the J call TRBJ1-2; possibly TRBD1 for D (6 bases). Trimming removed 4 bases from V and 5 bases from J, with 14 bases in between. CDR1 and CDR2 from the germline V gene are SGHTA and FQGTGA. This CDR3 is 14 amino acids long. The CDR3 nucleotides are TGTGCCAGCAGCTCAGATGGCCAGGGGTATGGCTACACCTTC. Translating gives CASSSDGQGYGYTF.

The chain combines TRBV9 with TRBJ2-3, with 12 bases lining up with TRBD2. Germline values: CDR1 SGDLS, CDR2 YYNGEE. The CDR3 is 18 residues long. V trimming: 3 bases; J trimming: 6 bases; junction bases outside the gene matches: 14. The DNA for the CDR3 is TGTGCCAGCAGCGGAGCCCTACTAGCGGGGGGAAATCCCGATACGCAGTATTTT. Its protein is CASSGALLAGGNPDTQYF.

The chain is built from TRBV4-1 and TRBJ2-5; D is unresolved. Germline CDR1 reads MGHRA; CDR2 reads YSYEKL. V lost 2 bases and J lost 5, with 12 bases in between. The CDR3 contains 14 residues. CDR3 DNA sequence: TGCGCCAGCAGCCAAACTGCTGGCCGGGAGACCCAGTACTTC. Encoded protein: CASSQTAGRETQYF.

The V call is TRBV10-1, the J call TRBJ2-5; 7 bases fit TRBD2. The CDR3 spans 15 residues. Germline V gene sequence: CDR1 WNHNN, CDR2 SYGVQD (reference sequence). V shed 0 bases and J 2 bases; nucleotides not matched to a gene: 3. The CDR3 sequence: CASSESLGGQETQYF. The CDR3 DNA reads TGCGCCAGCAGTGAGTCCCTGGGGGGGCAAGAGACCCAGTACTTC.

The chain recombines TRBV27 with TRBJ1-1; possibly TRBD1 for D (5 bases). The germline V gene has CDR1 MNHEY and CDR2 SMNVEV (reference sequence). V dropped 2 bases and J dropped 4 bases, with 8 bases sitting between them. This CDR3 spans 13 amino acids. In DNA, the CDR3 is TGTGCCAGCAGTTTAAATGGGGGCACTGAAGCTTTCTTT. Translated: CASSLNGGTEAFF.

The chain combines TRBV28 with TRBJ1-4; D remains unclear. Germline V gene sequence: CDR1 MDHEN, CDR2 SYDVKM. The CDR3 has 13 residues. V dropped 3 bases and J dropped 7 bases, with 9 bases sitting between them. CDR3 in DNA: TGTGCCAGCAGTTTTAGGGTAGCTGAAAAACTGTTTTTT. Its protein product is CASSFRVAEKLFF.

This chain connects TRBV5-4 to TRBJ2-3; D remains unclear. V was shortened by 4 bases and J by 4 bases, with 10 bases between the two germline ends. Germline-derived CDR1 and CDR2 are SGHNT and YYREEE (reference sequence). This CDR3 comprises 13 residues. As DNA, the CDR3 is TGTGCCAGCAGCGTACGTCTATCAGATACGCAGTATTTT. This gives the protein CASSVRLSDTQYF.

The chain combines TRBV19 with TRBJ2-5; no clear D. The CDR3 is 15 amino acids. Germline assignment: CDR1 LNHDA and CDR2 SQIVND (reference sequence). V was cut by 3 bases and J by 2 bases, with 13 bases left in between. CDR3 region: CASSIFSGSQETQYF. DNA for the CDR3: TGTGCCAGTAGTATCTTTTCGGGTAGTCAAGAGACCCAGTACTTC.

This chain uses TRBV14 with TRBJ2-1; a possible D gene is TRBD2 (6 bases). The CDR3 contains 13 residues. With 4 bases removed from V and 4 bases from J, the gap between germline ends came to 8 bases. Germline CDR1 reads SGHDN; CDR2 reads FVKESK. The CDR3 nucleotides are TGTGCCAGCAGCCGGAGGGAGTACAATGAGCAGTTCTTC. Translating gives CASSRREYNEQFF.

This clone was seen just once. In DNA form, the CDR3 reads TGTGCCAGCAGTGGGTACAAGACAGTGCTTAACTATGGCTACACCTTC. Translating gives CASSGYKTVLNYGYTF. The genes are TRBV2 and TRBJ1-2, with a tentative D call TRBD1 (5 bases). This CDR3 has 16 amino acids. From germline, CDR1 is SNHLY and CDR2 FYNNEI. The V end lost 4 bases, the J end lost 1 base, and 16 bases lay between the germline ends.

Concerning this clone itself: The junction departs from the called germline gene at one end, perhaps through a read error. The CDR3 region is CASSFTSSHEQYF. CDR3 in DNA: TGTGCCAGCAGTTTCACTAGCTCCCACGAGCAGTACTTC. This chain joins TRBV28 and TRBJ2-7; the D gene is possibly TRBD2 (6 bases). This CDR3 has 13 residues. Germline V gene data show CDR1 as MDHEN and CDR2 as SYDVKM. The variable domain in full, with the rest retrieved from reference TRBV28 and TRBJ2-7, is DVKVTQSSRYLVKRTGEKVFLECVQDMDHENMFWYRQDPGLGLRLIYFSYDVKMKEKGDIPEGYSVSREKKERFSLILESASTNQTSMYLCASSFTSSHEQYFGPGTRLTVT.

The chain links TRBV10-3 to TRBJ2-7; D is ambiguous. The CDR3 sequence is 15 residues long. The germline V and J ends were trimmed by 3 bases and 5 bases, with 17 bases remaining between them. Germline CDR1 reads ENHRY; CDR2 reads SYGVKD. The CDR3 is CAISEPRRQNDEQYF. CDR3 in DNA: TGTGCCATCAGTGAACCGAGACGGCAAAACGACGAGCAGTACTTC.